This entry lists 22 T cell receptor beta chains sequenced from one sample in a study of OX40 agonist ivuxolimab in advanced cancers. Generated by immunoSEQ multiplex PCR, the TCRdb table keeps only in-frame clones and is missing some. The table lists tens of thousands of clones, around 85% of them singletons. Sequences were derived from CD4+ or CD8+ T cells sorted from blood, sampled in a trial of the OX40 agonist ivuxolimab. The receptors derive from an adult with an advanced solid tumor such as melanoma, head and neck, liver or kidney cancer.

The chain employs TRBV27 and TRBJ1-6; D gene unclear. CDR1 MNHEY and CDR2 SMNVEV come from the germline V gene (reference sequence). There are 13 residues in the CDR3. V was clipped by 6 bases and J by 11 bases, with 14 bases between them. The chain's CDR3 is CASRIFGGAPLHF. The CDR3 region has the DNA TGTGCCAGCAGGATCTTCGGCGGCGCACCCCTCCACTTT.

This chain joins TRBV5-4 and TRBJ2-7; a weak D match, TRBD1 (6 bases). The CDR3 length is 16 residues. Germline V CDR1 and CDR2: SGHNT, YYREEE (reference sequence). V was pared by 4 bases and J by 0 bases, with 17 bases between. DNA for the CDR3: TGTGCCAGCAGCCCACCCCCCCCAGGGGACTCCTACGAGCAGTACTTC. It specifies CASSPPPPGDSYEQYF.

DNA of the CDR3: TGTGCCAGCAGCCGGGACACCGTGGAACCCCTCCACTTT. Amino acid sequence: CASSRDTVEPLHF. The rearrangement uses TRBV5-6 and TRBJ1-6; perhaps TRBD1 as D (6 bases). CDR1 and CDR2 from the germline V gene are SGHDT and YYEEEE. There are 13 residues in the CDR3. Trimming removed 4 bases from V and 12 bases from J, with 14 bases in between.

The CDR3 coding sequence is TGTGCCACCAGCAGAGAGAGAGCAGTCAGATACAATGAGCAGTTCTTC. It codes for CATSRERAVRYNEQFF. The J gene is TRBJ2-1, the V gene TRBV15; D is uncertain. The CDR3 runs 16 residues. The ends were cut back, 0 bases at V and 4 bases at J, with 13 bases in the middle. Germline values: CDR1 LNHNV, CDR2 YYDKDF (reference sequence).

With respect to this clone: An end of the junction does not agree with germline; a read error may underlie this. The chain is built from TRBV27 and TRBJ2-3, with 15 bases identical to TRBD2. The germline V gene encodes CDR1 MNHEY and CDR2 SMNVEV (reference sequence). This CDR3 has 19 amino acids. For the CDR3, the DNA is TGTGCCAGCAGTCCAGGACTAGCGGGAGGGCCTCACCCCACAAATACGCAGTATTTT. Residues: CASSPGLAGGPHPTNTQYF.

The V call is TRBV15, the J call TRBJ2-2; TRBD2 is a possible D gene (6 bases). Germline V gene data show CDR1 as LNHNV and CDR2 as YYDKDF (reference sequence). Deletions cut 3 bases from V and 3 bases from J, with 17 bases between. This CDR3 is built from 17 residues. The CDR3 DNA follows: TGTGCCACCAGCAGGAGGATTCGGGAGTGGGACACCGGGGAGCTGTTTTTT. Its translation is CATSRRIREWDTGELFF.

The V gene is TRBV5-5, the J gene TRBJ2-1; D is ambiguous. Germline V gene data show CDR1 as SGHKS and CDR2 as YYEKEE (reference sequence). The CDR3 has 14 residues. V was pared by 0 bases and J by 6 bases, with 10 bases between. The CDR3 loop reads CASSLEGNLNEQFF. As DNA, the CDR3 is TGTGCCAGCAGCTTGGAGGGAAATCTCAATGAGCAGTTCTTC.

In regard to this clone: The identical CDR3 is also encoded by other nucleotide sequences in the sample. The V and J genes are TRBV27 and TRBJ2-3, with 11 bases fitting TRBD2. The V segment lost 1 base and the J segment 2 bases; nucleotides outside the gene matches: 2. CDR1 and CDR2 (germline): MNHEY, SMNVEV (reference sequence). CDR3 length equals 16 residues. The DNA of the CDR3 is TGTGCCAGCAGTTTATTAGCGGGGGGGCTCACAGATACGCAGTATTTT. It yields the protein CASSLLAGGLTDTQYF.

The chain uses TRBV7-9 and TRBJ2-7; D unclear. CDR1 is SEHNR and CDR2 is FQNEAQ in the germline V gene (reference sequence). The length of the CDR3 is 11 residues. V lost 5 bases and J lost 5, with 7 bases in between. This chain's CDR3 is CASSLAHEQYF. The CDR3 region has the DNA TGTGCCAGCAGCCTGGCGCACGAGCAGTACTTC. Complete variable domain (other parts from reference TRBV7-9 and TRBJ2-7): DTGVSQNPRHKITKRGQNVTFRCDPISEHNRLYWYRQTLGQGPEFLTYFQNEAQLEKSRLLSDRFSAERPKGSFSTLEIQRTEQGDSAMYLCASSLAHEQYFGPGTRLTVT.

The chain recombines TRBV4-2 with TRBJ2-7, with TRBD1 identical over 8 bases. CDR1 is LGHNA, CDR2 YNFKEQ, per germline. The trim removed 6 bases at V and 7 bases at J, leaving 8 bases unmatched. There are 13 residues in the CDR3. The CDR3 here is CASSFDRGAEQYF. The CDR3 nucleotides are TGTGCCAGCAGTTTCGACAGGGGAGCTGAGCAGTACTTC.

This clone appeared once. The chain joins TRBV6-1 to TRBJ1-2, with D unclear. CDR3 size: 15 residues. V dropped 0 bases and J dropped 4 bases, with 12 bases sitting between them. CDR1 is MNHNS and CDR2 is SASEGT in the germline V gene. The CDR3 DNA reads as TGTGCCAGCAGTGAAGCTGCGACACCGATCTATGGCTACACCTTC. Protein product: CASSEAATPIYGYTF.

The chain recombines TRBV4-2 with TRBJ2-7; a possible D gene is TRBD1 (6 bases). Germline CDR1 and CDR2: LGHNA and YNFKEQ. V lost 1 base and J lost 5, with 15 bases in between. The CDR3 length is 15 residues. CDR3 region: CASSQVPTGSNEQYF. For the CDR3, the DNA is TGTGCCAGCAGCCAAGTTCCAACAGGGAGCAACGAGCAGTACTTC.

This sequence joins TRBV7-8 and TRBJ1-2; possible D gene TRBD1, 6 bases. Trimming shortened V by 2 bases and J by 5 bases, and 12 bases separated the two germline ends. Looked up from germline, CDR1 is SGHVS and CDR2 is FQNEAQ. The CDR3 runs 14 residues. The CDR3 DNA is TGTGCCAGCAGCTTAAGGGGGGCCGGGTATGGCTACACCTTC. Translation: CASSLRGAGYGYTF. Complete variable domain (other parts from reference TRBV7-8 and TRBJ1-2): GAGVSQSPRYKVAKRGQDVALRCDPISGHVSLFWYQQALGQGPEFLTYFQNEAQLDKSGLPSDRFFAERPEGSVSTLKIQRTQQEDSAVYLCASSLRGAGYGYTFGSGTRLTVV.

The chain combines TRBV27 with TRBJ2-6; D unclear. With 6 bases removed from V and 0 bases from J, the gap between germline ends came to 6 bases. CDR1 is MNHEY and CDR2 is SMNVEV in the germline V gene (reference sequence). CDR3 length: 14 amino acids. The CDR3 bases are TGTGCCAGCAGGCCTGGCTCTGGGGCCAACGTCCTGACTTTC. This encodes CASRPGSGANVLTF.

The rearrangement joins TRBV9 to TRBJ2-1; TRBD1 aligns across 8 bases. V gave up 0 bases and J gave up 6 bases; unmatched junction bases: 8. The length of the CDR3 is 16 residues. The germline CDR1 and CDR2 sequences are SGDLS and YYNGEE. The CDR3 nucleotides read TGTGCCAGCAGCGTAGGGTGGCAGGGGGCGCGCAATGAGCAGTTCTTC. It encodes CASSVGWQGARNEQFF.

This chain connects TRBV7-9 to TRBJ1-4; D uncertain. The CDR3 covers 15 residues. V lost 3 bases and J lost 8, with 16 bases in between. Germline V gene sequence: CDR1 SEHNR, CDR2 FQNEAQ (reference sequence). The CDR3 DNA is TGTGCCAGCAGCTTCGCGAGCGTCCTAGGGGAAAAACTGTTTTTT. Translation gives CASSFASVLGEKLFF.

J is TRBJ2-3 and V is TRBV7-2; D not resolved. Trimming cost V 8 bases and J 4 bases, with 4 bases left between them. CDR1 SGHTA and CDR2 FQGNSA come from the germline V gene. This CDR3 region has 10 residues. The CDR3 here is CASSADTQYF. CDR3 coding DNA: TGTGCCAGCTCCGCAGATACGCAGTATTTT.

This chain joins TRBV19 and TRBJ1-2; no firm D call. V was trimmed by 4 bases and J by 4 bases, leaving 16 bases between them. The CDR3 spans 15 residues. Germline loops: CDR1 LNHDA, CDR2 SQIVND (reference sequence). The DNA of the CDR3 is TGTGCCAGTAGTAAGCAGGCCAATCGGGGCTATGGCTACACCTTC. Amino acid sequence: CASSKQANRGYGYTF.

The rearrangement joins TRBV27 to TRBJ1-6; no firm D call. Trimming shortened V by 3 bases and J by 1 base, and 7 bases separated the two germline ends. From germline, CDR1 is MNHEY and CDR2 SMNVEV (reference sequence). The CDR3 consists of 15 residues. In nucleotides, the CDR3 is TGTGCCAGCAGTTTCTGGGGATCCTATAATTCACCCCTCCACTTT. Translating it yields CASSFWGSYNSPLHF.

This clone was counted a few times. V is TRBV21-1 and J is TRBJ2-2; no check of the table's D call, TRBD1, against the DNA was made. TRBV21-1 is reported as a pseudogene. The CDR3 extends over 16 amino acids. The CDR3 spells CASSLTGRNRAGELFF. CDR3 nucleotide sequence: TGTGCCAGCAGCCTGACAGGGAGGAATAGGGCCGGGGAGCTGTTTTTT.

The chain is built from TRBV29-1 and TRBJ2-2; tentatively, D is TRBD2 (6 bases). Germline-derived CDR1 and CDR2 are SQVTM and ANQGSEA. CDR3 length: 12 residues. The V end lost 7 bases, the J end lost 3 bases, and 9 bases lay between the germline ends. The CDR3, as DNA: TGCAGCGCCTTAGCGGACACCGGGGAGCTGTTTTTT. Translation gives CSALADTGELFF.

The gene calls are TRBV7-9 and TRBJ2-7; no firm D call. V shed 5 bases and J shed 3 bases, with 14 bases lying between them. The CDR3 contains 14 residues. The germline gives CDR1 SEHNR, CDR2 FQNEAQ (reference sequence). The CDR3 coding sequence is TGTGCCAGCAGCGAACCGGGCTCCCTCTACGAGCAGTACTTC. This encodes CASSEPGSLYEQYF.